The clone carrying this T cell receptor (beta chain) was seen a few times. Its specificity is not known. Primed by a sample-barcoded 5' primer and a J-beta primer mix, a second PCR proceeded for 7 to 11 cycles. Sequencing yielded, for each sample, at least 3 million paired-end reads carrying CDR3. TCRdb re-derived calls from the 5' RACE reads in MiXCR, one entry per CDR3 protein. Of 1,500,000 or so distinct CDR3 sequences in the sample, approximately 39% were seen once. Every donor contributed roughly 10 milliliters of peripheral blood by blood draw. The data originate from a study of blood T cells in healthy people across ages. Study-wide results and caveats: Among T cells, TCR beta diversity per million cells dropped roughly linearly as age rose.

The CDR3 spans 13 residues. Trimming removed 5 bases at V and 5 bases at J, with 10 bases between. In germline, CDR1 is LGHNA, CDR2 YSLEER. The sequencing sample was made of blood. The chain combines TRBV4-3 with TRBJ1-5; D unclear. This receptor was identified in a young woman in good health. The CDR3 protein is CASSEARDQPQHF. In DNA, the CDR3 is TGCGCCAGCAGCGAGGCGCGGGATCAGCCCCAGCATTTT.